The 28 T cell receptor beta chains in this list originate from one sample, sequenced in a study of CD8 T cells in Susac syndrome. Random hexamers primed reverse transcription of about 0.45 to 1 ug RNA. TCRdb used MiXCR to reprocess the immunoSEQ multiplex PCR reads, holding one entry per CDR3 protein. The sample consists of around 180,000 distinct CDR3 sequences, approximately 95% of them appearing once. Material: CD8+ T cells from PBMCs. These receptors came from a human donor with multiple sclerosis.

The genes are TRBV10-3 and TRBJ2-7; D ambiguous. Trimming took off 0 bases at V and 3 bases at J, with 9 bases between the two ends. Looked up from germline, CDR1 is ENHRY and CDR2 is SYGVKD. CDR3 length equals 14 residues. CDR3 amino acids: CAISESGTGYEQYF. The DNA for the CDR3 is TGTGCCATCAGTGAGTCGGGAACGGGCTACGAGCAGTACTTC.

The chain is built from TRBV6-5 and TRBJ1-1; D is uncertain. CDR1 MNHEY and CDR2 SVGAGI come from the germline V gene. The CDR3 length is 13 residues. Trimming took off 1 base at V and 6 bases at J, with 9 bases between the two ends. The CDR3 DNA is TGTGCCAGCAGTTACTTCGGGAGCGCTGAAGCTTTCTTT. It encodes CASSYFGSAEAFF.

V gene TRBV25-1 combines with J gene TRBJ2-7, with TRBD1 matching over 8 bases. Trimming cost V 3 bases and J 2 bases; bases outside gene matches: 3. CDR3 length equals 14 residues. The germline V gene encodes CDR1 MGHDK and CDR2 SYGVNS. The CDR3 sequence: CASSEPGGPYEQYF. CDR3 sequence (DNA): TGTGCCAGCAGTGAGCCAGGGGGCCCCTACGAGCAGTACTTC.

The V and J genes are TRBV5-6 and TRBJ1-4; D gene ambiguous. The CDR3 consists of 13 residues. Germline V CDR1 and CDR2: SGHDT, YYEEEE. V was cut by 6 bases and J by 2 bases, with 8 bases left in between. Here the CDR3 reads CASNTGTNEKLFF. CDR3 DNA: TGTGCCAGCAATACGGGGACTAATGAAAAACTGTTTTTT.

The chain's CDR3 is CASSPLIPVKQYF. The CDR3 DNA is TGTGCCAGCAGTCCCCTGATACCCGTAAAGCAGTACTTC. This chain links TRBV27 with TRBJ2-7; D remains ambiguous. The CDR3 covers 13 residues. Germline values: CDR1 MNHEY, CDR2 SMNVEV (reference sequence). Trimming removed 5 bases at V and 8 bases at J, with 16 bases between.

The V gene is TRBV9, the J gene TRBJ2-3, with D uncertain. Germline assignment: CDR1 SGDLS and CDR2 YYNGEE. V was cut by 2 bases and J by 4 bases, with 17 bases left in between. The CDR3 extends over 16 amino acids. The CDR3 loop reads CASSVVRHGPPDTQYF. CDR3 DNA sequence: TGTGCCAGCAGCGTCGTGAGACACGGCCCCCCAGATACGCAGTATTTT.

The V gene is TRBV20-1, the J gene TRBJ1-1, with D perhaps TRBD1 (5 bases). This CDR3 spans 12 amino acids. Germline values: CDR1 DFQATT, CDR2 SNEGSKA (reference sequence). V lost 6 bases to trimming and J lost 7 bases, with 15 bases between them. The CDR3 is CSATEGSVEAFF. The CDR3 DNA is TGCAGTGCCACTGAGGGGAGCGTTGAAGCTTTCTTT.

The genes are TRBV20-1 and TRBJ2-3, with 15 bases lining up with TRBD2. The CDR3 consists of 17 residues. CDR1 is DFQATT, CDR2 SNEGSKA, per germline (reference sequence). V gave up 5 bases and J gave up 4 bases; unmatched junction bases: 10. CDR3 protein: CSAPPDGLAGGADTQYF. As DNA, the CDR3 is TGCAGTGCTCCTCCCGACGGACTAGCGGGAGGGGCAGATACGCAGTATTTT.

The chain couples TRBV6-5 to TRBJ1-2; D unresolved. Germline CDR1 MNHEY, CDR2 SVGAGI. Trimming removed 6 bases at V and 4 bases at J, with 15 bases between. The CDR3 is made up of 14 amino acids. The CDR3 nucleotides read TGTGCCAGCAGGCCCCCTGACACCCTCTATGGCTACACCTTC. Protein product: CASRPPDTLYGYTF.

CDR3 nucleotide sequence: TGTGCCAGCAGTTTATTAGGCCGAAACTACGAGCAGTACTTC. This translates into CASSLLGRNYEQYF. J is TRBJ2-7 and V is TRBV27; D unresolved. There are 14 residues in the CDR3. V lost 1 base and J lost 3, with 10 bases in between. Germline V CDR1 and CDR2: MNHEY, SMNVEV (reference sequence).

The gene calls are TRBV19 and TRBJ2-1; D ambiguous. The V gene's germline CDR1 is LNHDA and CDR2 SQIVND (reference sequence). V was cut by 10 bases and J by 8 bases, with 27 bases left in between. CDR3 length equals 16 residues. The CDR3 reads CATFPPPGALPHEQFF. In nucleotides, the CDR3 is TGTGCCACTTTCCCCCCCCCGGGCGCCCTTCCCCATGAGCAGTTCTTC. The whole variable domain, remainder taken from reference TRBV19 and TRBJ2-1, is DGGITQSPKYLFRKEGQNVTLSCEQNLNHDAMYWYRQDPGQGLRLIYYSQIVNDFQKGDIAEGYSVSREKKESFPLTVTSAQKNPTAFYLCATFPPPGALPHEQFFGPGTRLTVL.

The chain has TRBV3-1 and TRBJ1-2, with D possibly TRBD1 on 5 matching bases. The CDR3 is 13 amino acids. Germline assignment: CDR1 LGHDT and CDR2 YNNKEL (reference sequence). The V end was cut by 0 bases, the J end by 8 bases, with 10 bases between. CDR3 sequence: CASSQDRAVGYTF. The DNA for the CDR3 is TGTGCCAGCAGCCAAGACAGGGCGGTCGGCTACACCTTC.

The chain is built from TRBV6-5 and TRBJ1-2; 10 positions agree with TRBD1. Looked up from germline, CDR1 is MNHEY and CDR2 is SVGAGI. Trimming took 5 bases from V and 5 from J; bases not matched to a gene: 5. The CDR3 is 14 amino acids. The CDR3 DNA follows: TGTGCCAGCAGTCCAGGACAGGGGGTATATGGCTACACCTTC. Translation gives CASSPGQGVYGYTF.

The V call is TRBV25-1, the J call TRBJ2-7; D is possibly TRBD1 (6 bases). This CDR3 has 14 residues. From germline, CDR1 is MGHDK and CDR2 SYGVNS. Trimming stripped 3 bases from V and 3 bases from J, with 12 bases between. CDR3 residues: CASSETGTYYEQYF. CDR3 DNA sequence: TGTGCCAGCAGTGAGACAGGTACTTACTACGAGCAGTACTTC.

The CDR3 spells CASSQGPEKFF. CDR3 nucleotides: TGTGCCAGCAGCCAAGGTCCGGAAAAGTTCTTC. This sequence joins TRBV3-1 and TRBJ2-1, with D unclear. The CDR3 sequence is 11 residues long. Germline CDR1 reads LGHDT; CDR2 reads YNNKEL (reference sequence). V was pared by 1 base and J by 14 bases, with 9 bases between.

This chain connects TRBV4-1 to TRBJ2-1; possibly TRBD1 for D (5 bases). Trimming cost V 3 bases and J 5 bases, with 8 bases left between them. CDR1 MGHRA and CDR2 YSYEKL come from the germline V gene. The CDR3 extends over 13 amino acids. The CDR3 region has the DNA TGCGCCAGCAGCCACCTCAGGGACAATGAGCAGTTCTTC. Amino acids: CASSHLRDNEQFF.

This clonotype was counted once. J is TRBJ2-3 and V is TRBV18; 9 bases are a match to TRBD1. The ends lost 6 bases at V and 2 bases at J; junction bases unmatched: 12. The CDR3 extends over 17 amino acids. Germline loops: CDR1 KGHSH, CDR2 LQKENI. CDR3 DNA sequence: TGTGCCAGCTCCGAAACGAGCCGGACAGGGGTCACAGATACGCAGTATTTT. This translates into CASSETSRTGVTDTQYF.

V usage is TRBV14 and J usage is TRBJ2-7, with D unclear. V shed 4 bases and J shed 0 bases, with 10 bases lying between them. Germline-derived CDR1 and CDR2 are SGHDN and FVKESK. This CDR3 comprises 14 residues. This chain's CDR3 is CASSPIYGSYEQYF. Written as DNA, the CDR3 is TGTGCCAGCAGCCCGATCTACGGCTCCTACGAGCAGTACTTC.

V is TRBV14 and J is TRBJ2-1; D not certain. The V and J ends lost 0 bases and 7 bases respectively, with 13 bases between them. The length of the CDR3 is 15 residues. Per germline, CDR1 SGHDN and CDR2 FVKESK. The CDR3 protein is CASSQDRTQMNEQFF. The CDR3 coding sequence is TGTGCCAGCAGCCAAGATAGGACCCAGATGAATGAGCAGTTCTTC.

The DNA for the CDR3 is TGCGCCAGCAGCTTGGAATCGACCAGCTACGAGCAGTACTTC. This translates into CASSLESTSYEQYF. The rearrangement links TRBV5-1 to TRBJ2-7; D not resolved. Germline assignment: CDR1 SGHRS and CDR2 YFSETQ. The CDR3 runs to 14 residues. V lost 0 bases and J lost 3, with 10 bases in between.

The rearrangement joins TRBV15 to TRBJ2-5, with D perhaps assigned TRBD1 or TRBD2 (5 bases each). Trimming took 3 bases from V and 4 from J, leaving 15 bases between them. CDR3 size: 15 residues. CDR1 and CDR2 (germline): LNHNV, YYDKDF (reference sequence). DNA of the CDR3: TGTGCCACCAGCAGCGCGGACGAGAGGGGAGAGACCCAGTACTTC. This gives the protein CATSSADERGETQYF. Together with reference TRBV15 and TRBJ2-5, the CDR3 gives the full variable domain: DAMVIQNPRYQVTQFGKPVTLSCSQTLNHNVMYWYQQKSSQAPKLLFHYYDKDFNNEADTPDNFQSRRPNTSFCFLDIRSPGLGDTAMYLCATSSADERGETQYFGPGTRLLVL.

This chain uses TRBV14 with TRBJ2-1; D gene unclear. V was cut by 5 bases and J by 2 bases, with 7 bases left in between. This CDR3 spans 13 amino acids. The germline CDR1 and CDR2 sequences are SGHDN and FVKESK. Here the CDR3 DNA reads TGTGCCAGCAGCACGGTTACCTACAATGAGCAGTTCTTC. Protein: CASSTVTYNEQFF.

V gene TRBV7-3 combines with J gene TRBJ2-3, with D maybe TRBD2 (5 bases). The germline V gene encodes CDR1 SGHTA and CDR2 FQGTGA. V lost 5 bases and J lost 2, with 14 bases in between. The CDR3 contains 15 residues. The DNA for the CDR3 is TGTGCCAGCAGCCCCGGGATACTCTACACAGATACGCAGTATTTT. Amino acids: CASSPGILYTDTQYF.

This clonotype was counted once. The chain employs TRBV20-1 and TRBJ2-1, with D tentatively TRBD1 (6 bases). The V gene's germline CDR1 is DFQATT and CDR2 SNEGSKA (reference sequence). Between the trimmed V and J ends, which lost 2 bases and 7 bases, there was a span of 24 bases. The CDR3 runs 17 residues. This chain's CDR3 is CSARSYRDISAKNEQFF. The CDR3 DNA reads as TGCAGTGCTAGATCCTACCGGGACATAAGTGCCAAAAATGAGCAGTTCTTC.

In its sample, this clonotype was seen a few times. The chain links TRBV18 to TRBJ2-7, with a possible D match to TRBD1 (5 bases). The CDR3 consists of 12 residues. Trimming removed 4 bases at V and 4 bases at J, with 8 bases between. Germline-derived CDR1 and CDR2 are KGHSH and LQKENI. The CDR3 coding sequence is TGTGCCAGCTCACAGGACACTTACGAGCAGTACTTC. Its translation is CASSQDTYEQYF.

This clonotype was observed once. The CDR3 protein is CSARDYEQYF. The CDR3 coding sequence is TGCAGTGCTAGAGATTACGAGCAGTACTTC. The rearrangement links TRBV20-1 to TRBJ2-7; D gene uncertain. The CDR3 consists of 10 residues. Per germline, CDR1 DFQATT and CDR2 SNEGSKA (reference sequence). V was clipped by 0 bases and J by 4 bases, with 1 base between them.

The rearrangement links TRBV27 to TRBJ2-2; D possibly matches TRBD1 or TRBD2 (7 bases each). The germline CDR1 and CDR2 sequences are MNHEY and SMNVEV (reference sequence). The CDR3 consists of 15 residues. Trimming left V 0 bases short and J 6 bases short, with 11 bases between. CDR3 DNA sequence: TGTGCCAGCAGTTTATCGCAGGGGGGGCCCGGGGAGCTGTTTTTT. It yields the protein CASSLSQGGPGELFF.

The chain couples TRBV9 to TRBJ2-7; TRBD1 matches 9 bases. The V gene's germline CDR1 is SGDLS and CDR2 YYNGEE. V dropped 2 bases and J dropped 6; count of bases not matched to a gene: 6. CDR3 length: 14 residues. The CDR3 loop is CASSVKDRGSEQYF. CDR3 nucleotides: TGTGCCAGCAGCGTTAAGGACAGGGGAAGCGAGCAGTACTTC.